Listed below are T cell receptor beta chains from one sample, sequenced in a study of T cell responses to AZD1222 COVID-19 vaccine. Sequenced by immunoSEQ multiplex PCR; TCRdb stores in-frame clones only, minus some. This repertoire shows roughly 120,000 clones, 80% to 90% found once; its top ten account for under 5%. Sequencing used peripheral blood, obtained on day 0 of AZD1222 vaccination. Receptor source: an adult in good health. Each CDR3 is given with its conserved first and last residue.

j_gene: TRBJ2-2
v_gene: TRBV24-1
CDR3aa: CATSGALTGELFF

j_gene: TRBJ1-5
v_gene: TRBV3-1/TRBV3-2
CDR3aa: CASSPDRGRNQPQHF

j_gene: TRBJ2-7
v_gene: TRBV30
CDR3aa: CAWSLGQTYEQYF

j_gene: TRBJ2-2
v_gene: TRBV19
CDR3aa: CASLDRGDTGELFF

j_gene: TRBJ2-3
v_gene: TRBV27
CDR3aa: CASSKGTFSTDTQYF

j_gene: TRBJ1-2
v_gene: TRBV19
CDR3aa: CASSRVGNYGYTF

j_gene: TRBJ1-1
v_gene: TRBV7-9
CDR3aa: CASSDRDRVTTEAFF

j_gene: TRBJ1-2
v_gene: TRBV27
CDR3aa: CASSSPAGLPNYGYTF

j_gene: TRBJ2-7
v_gene: TRBV19
CDR3aa: CASSPSHSGGAYNYEQYF

j_gene: TRBJ1-1
v_gene: TRBV28
CDR3aa: CASSLGGGPAFF

j_gene: TRBJ2-1
v_gene: TRBV28
CDR3aa: CASSIQDYEQFF

j_gene: TRBJ2-7
v_gene: TRBV5-6
CDR3aa: CASSLELRGRINEQYF

j_gene: TRBJ1-2
v_gene: TRBV7-2
CDR3aa: CASSSNYGYTF

j_gene: TRBJ2-7
v_gene: TRBV6-5
CDR3aa: CASSNPEGGSYEQYF

j_gene: TRBJ1-5
v_gene: TRBV7-2
CDR3aa: CASSLDLGNQPQHF

j_gene: TRBJ2-4
v_gene: TRBV7-9
CDR3aa: CASSSTMGRGIQYF

j_gene: TRBJ2-7
v_gene: TRBV6-5
CDR3aa: CASSYSTSGQYEQYF

j_gene: TRBJ2-3
v_gene: TRBV4-2
CDR3aa: CASSQGWRGGSTDTQYF

j_gene: TRBJ2-3
v_gene: TRBV7-9
CDR3aa: CASSLSGGNTDTQYF

j_gene: TRBJ1-1
v_gene: TRBV9
CDR3aa: CASSVAAGSRGKANTEAFF

j_gene: TRBJ1-2
v_gene: TRBV28
CDR3aa: CASTIDGGYYGYTF

j_gene: TRBJ2-3
v_gene: TRBV9
CDR3aa: CASSPPPHMSRTDTQYF

j_gene: TRBJ1-1
v_gene: TRBV7-3
CDR3aa: CASSLDAGGERYTEAFF

j_gene: TRBJ2-7
v_gene: TRBV7-8
CDR3aa: CASSPGTGPEQYF

j_gene: TRBJ1-2
v_gene: TRBV4-2
CDR3aa: CASSQDHFVPDGYTF

j_gene: TRBJ1-4
v_gene: TRBV28
CDR3aa: CASPARGATNEKLFF

j_gene: TRBJ2-5
v_gene: TRBV4-2
CDR3aa: CASSQPGQGPKETQYF

j_gene: TRBJ1-1
v_gene: TRBV5-1
CDR3aa: CASSSLVATAEAFF

j_gene: TRBJ2-2
v_gene: TRBV10-2
CDR3aa: CASSEAGELFF

j_gene: TRBJ2-1
v_gene: TRBV5-1
CDR3aa: CASKGAYNEQFF

j_gene: TRBJ2-2
v_gene: TRBV11-2
CDR3aa: CASSRTGLGGELFF

j_gene: TRBJ2-5
v_gene: TRBV19
CDR3aa: CASSPRGVQETQYF